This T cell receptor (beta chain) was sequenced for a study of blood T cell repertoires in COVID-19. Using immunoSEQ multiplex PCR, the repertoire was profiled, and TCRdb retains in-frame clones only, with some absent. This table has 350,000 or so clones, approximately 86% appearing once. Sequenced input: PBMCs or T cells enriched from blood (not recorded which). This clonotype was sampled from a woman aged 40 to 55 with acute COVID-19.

The CDR3 sequence: CASSLLAGSTGELFF. CDR3 bases: TGCGCCAGCAGCCTGCTAGCGGGTAGCACCGGGGAGCTGTTTTTT. V is TRBV5-1 and J is TRBJ2-2, with 8 bases matching TRBD2. V dropped 4 bases and J dropped 4; count of bases not matched to a gene: 6. Germline-derived CDR1 and CDR2 are SGHRS and YFSETQ. CDR3 length: 15 amino acids. The full variable domain, rest sourced from reference TRBV5-1 and TRBJ2-2, is KAGVTQTPRYLIKTRGQQVTLSCSPISGHRSVSWYQQTPGQGLQFLFEYFSETQRNKGNFPGRFSGRQFSNSRSEMNVSTLELGDSALYLCASSLLAGSTGELFFGEGSRLTVL.